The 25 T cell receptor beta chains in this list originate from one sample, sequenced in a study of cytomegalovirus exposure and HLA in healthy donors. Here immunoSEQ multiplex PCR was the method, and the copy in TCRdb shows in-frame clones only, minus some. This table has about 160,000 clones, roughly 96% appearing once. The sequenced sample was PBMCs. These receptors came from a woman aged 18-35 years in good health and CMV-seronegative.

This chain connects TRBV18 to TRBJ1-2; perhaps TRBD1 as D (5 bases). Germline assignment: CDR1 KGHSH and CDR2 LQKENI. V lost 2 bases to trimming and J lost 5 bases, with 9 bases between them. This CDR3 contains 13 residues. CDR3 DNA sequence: TGTGCCAGCTCACCATCGGAGGGGTATGGCTACACCTTC. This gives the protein CASSPSEGYGYTF. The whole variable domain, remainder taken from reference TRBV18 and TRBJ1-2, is NAGVMQNPRHLVRRRGQEARLRCSPMKGHSHVYWYRQLPEEGLKFMVYLQKENIIDESGMPKERFSAEFPKEGPSILRIQQVVRGDSAAYFCASSPSEGYGYTFGSGTRLTVV.

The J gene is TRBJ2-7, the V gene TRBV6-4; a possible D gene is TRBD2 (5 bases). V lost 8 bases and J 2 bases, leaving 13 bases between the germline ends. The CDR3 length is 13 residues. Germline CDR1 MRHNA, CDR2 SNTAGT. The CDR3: CASPSRPPYEQYF. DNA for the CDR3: TGTGCCAGCCCTAGCCGGCCTCCCTACGAGCAGTACTTC.

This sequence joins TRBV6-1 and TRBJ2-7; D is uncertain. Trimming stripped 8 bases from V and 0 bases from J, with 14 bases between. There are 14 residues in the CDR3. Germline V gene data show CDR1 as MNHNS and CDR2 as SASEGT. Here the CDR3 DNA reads TGTGCCAGCTGCCGAGAGGAGTCCTCCTACGAGCAGTACTTC. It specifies CASCREESSYEQYF.

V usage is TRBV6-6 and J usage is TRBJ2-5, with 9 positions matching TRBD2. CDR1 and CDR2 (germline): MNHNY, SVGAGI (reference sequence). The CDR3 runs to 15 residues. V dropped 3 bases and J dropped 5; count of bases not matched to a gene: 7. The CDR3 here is CASSYAAGGRETQYF. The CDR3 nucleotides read TGTGCCAGCAGTTATGCGGCGGGGGGGCGGGAGACCCAGTACTTC.

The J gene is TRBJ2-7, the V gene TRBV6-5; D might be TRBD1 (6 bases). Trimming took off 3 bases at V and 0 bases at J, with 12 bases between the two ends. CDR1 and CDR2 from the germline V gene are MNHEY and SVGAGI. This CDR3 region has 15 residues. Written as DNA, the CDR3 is TGTGCCAGCAGTTATTGGACAGAAATCTCCTACGAGCAGTACTTC. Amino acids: CASSYWTEISYEQYF.

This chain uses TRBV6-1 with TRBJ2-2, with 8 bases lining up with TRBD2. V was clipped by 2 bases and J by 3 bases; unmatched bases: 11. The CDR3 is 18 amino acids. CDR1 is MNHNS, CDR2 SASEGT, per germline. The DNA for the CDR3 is TGTGCCAGCAGTGAACAAATGGTCGGGCGGGGGGACACCGGGGAGCTGTTTTTT. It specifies CASSEQMVGRGDTGELFF.

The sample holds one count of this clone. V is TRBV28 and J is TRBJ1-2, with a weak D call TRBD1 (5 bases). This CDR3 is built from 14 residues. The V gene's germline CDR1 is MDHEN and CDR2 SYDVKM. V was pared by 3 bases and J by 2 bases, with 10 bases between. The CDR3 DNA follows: TGTGCCAGCAGTTTCGCAGGGAAGAACTATGGCTACACCTTC. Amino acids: CASSFAGKNYGYTF.

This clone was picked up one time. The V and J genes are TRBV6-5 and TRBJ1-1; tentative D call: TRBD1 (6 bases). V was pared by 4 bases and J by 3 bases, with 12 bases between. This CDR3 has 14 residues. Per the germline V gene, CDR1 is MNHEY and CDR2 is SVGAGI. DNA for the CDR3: TGTGCCAGCAGTTCCCCGGGGGGCTACACTGAAGCTTTCTTT. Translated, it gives CASSSPGGYTEAFF.

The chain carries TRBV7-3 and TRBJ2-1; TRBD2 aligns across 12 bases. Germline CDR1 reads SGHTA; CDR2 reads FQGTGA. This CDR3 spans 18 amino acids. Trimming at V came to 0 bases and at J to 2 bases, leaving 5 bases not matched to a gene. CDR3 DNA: TGTGCCAGCAGCTTAACCCCTCTAGCGGGGGGGACCTACAATGAGCAGTTCTTC. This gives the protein CASSLTPLAGGTYNEQFF.

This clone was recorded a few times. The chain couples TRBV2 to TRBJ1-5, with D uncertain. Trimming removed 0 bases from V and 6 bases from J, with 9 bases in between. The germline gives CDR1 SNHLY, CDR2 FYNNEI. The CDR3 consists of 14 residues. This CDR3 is CASSEASVRQPQHF. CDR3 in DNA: TGTGCCAGCAGTGAAGCGAGCGTGCGTCAGCCCCAGCATTTT.

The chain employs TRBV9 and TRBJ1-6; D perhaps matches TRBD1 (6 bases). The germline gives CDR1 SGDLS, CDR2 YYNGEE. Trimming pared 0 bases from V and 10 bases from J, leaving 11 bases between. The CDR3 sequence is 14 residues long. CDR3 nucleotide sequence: TGTGCCAGCAGCGTAGGGGGGCTGGAATCACCCCTCCACTTT. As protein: CASSVGGLESPLHF.

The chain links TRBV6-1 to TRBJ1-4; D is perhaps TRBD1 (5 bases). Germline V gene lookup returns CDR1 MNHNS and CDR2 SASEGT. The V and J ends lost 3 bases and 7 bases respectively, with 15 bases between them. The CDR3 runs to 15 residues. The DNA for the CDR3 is TGTGCCAGCAGTGACAAGGGGCAGGGAAGTGAAAAACTGTTTTTT. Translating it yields CASSDKGQGSEKLFF.

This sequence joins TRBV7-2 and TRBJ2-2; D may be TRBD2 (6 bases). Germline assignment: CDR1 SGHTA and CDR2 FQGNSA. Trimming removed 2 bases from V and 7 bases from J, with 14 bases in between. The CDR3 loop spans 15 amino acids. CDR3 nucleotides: TGTGCCAGCAGCTTAACCCCGGGGGTTGGCGGGGAGCTGTTTTTT. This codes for CASSLTPGVGGELFF.

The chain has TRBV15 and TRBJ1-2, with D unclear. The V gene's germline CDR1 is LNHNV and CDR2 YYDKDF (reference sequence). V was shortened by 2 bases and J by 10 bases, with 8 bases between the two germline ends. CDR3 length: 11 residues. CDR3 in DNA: TGTGCCACCAGCAGACTACAGTCCTACACCTTC. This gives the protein CATSRLQSYTF.

CDR3 in DNA: TGCGCCAGCAGCCAAACAGGGATAACTAATGAAAAACTGTTTTTT. Protein product: CASSQTGITNEKLFF. This rearrangement joins TRBV4-3 to TRBJ1-4; TRBD1 is a possible D gene (6 bases). From germline, CDR1 is LGHNA and CDR2 YSLEER. The CDR3 contains 15 residues. V dropped 2 bases and J dropped 1 base, with 8 bases sitting between them.

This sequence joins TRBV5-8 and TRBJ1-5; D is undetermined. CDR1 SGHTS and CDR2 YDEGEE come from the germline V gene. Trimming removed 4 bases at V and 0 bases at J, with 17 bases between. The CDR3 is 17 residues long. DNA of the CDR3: TGTGCCAGCAGCCCCCACGCCCCGGTTCATAGCAATCAGCCCCAGCATTTT. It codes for CASSPHAPVHSNQPQHF.

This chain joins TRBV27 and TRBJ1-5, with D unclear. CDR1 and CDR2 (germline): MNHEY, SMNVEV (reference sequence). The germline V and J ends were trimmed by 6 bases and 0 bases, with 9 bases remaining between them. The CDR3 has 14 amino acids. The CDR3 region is CASSAGYSNQPQHF. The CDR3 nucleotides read TGTGCCAGCAGCGCCGGGTATAGCAATCAGCCCCAGCATTTT.

The CDR3 nucleotides read TGTGCCAGCAGTTACTCGTCCAGGGCCCGGGACACTGAAGCTTTCTTT. Translating it yields CASSYSSRARDTEAFF. The J gene is TRBJ1-1, the V gene TRBV6-5; D may be TRBD1 (5 bases). The CDR3 consists of 16 residues. Trimming took 0 bases from V and 3 from J, leaving 14 bases between them. Germline CDR1 MNHEY, CDR2 SVGAGI.

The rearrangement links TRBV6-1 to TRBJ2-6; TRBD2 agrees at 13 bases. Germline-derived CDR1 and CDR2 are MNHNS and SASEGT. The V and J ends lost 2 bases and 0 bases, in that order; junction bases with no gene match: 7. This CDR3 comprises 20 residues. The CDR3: CASSERGTSGVPSGANVLTF. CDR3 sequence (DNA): TGTGCCAGCAGTGAAAGGGGGACTAGCGGGGTTCCCTCTGGGGCCAACGTCCTGACTTTC.

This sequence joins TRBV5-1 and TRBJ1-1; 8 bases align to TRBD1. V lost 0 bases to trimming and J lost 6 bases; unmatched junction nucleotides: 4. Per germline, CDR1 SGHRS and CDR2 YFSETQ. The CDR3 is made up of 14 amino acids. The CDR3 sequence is CASSLGQGMAEAFF. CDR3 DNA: TGCGCCAGCAGCTTGGGACAGGGGATGGCTGAAGCTTTCTTT.

CDR3 amino acids: CASSLRDSLLLDGYTF. DNA for the CDR3: TGTGCCAGCAGCTTAAGGGACAGCCTCCTACTAGATGGCTACACCTTC. V gene TRBV11-2 combines with J gene TRBJ1-2; TRBD1 aligns across 7 bases. The CDR3 is made up of 16 amino acids. Trimming cost V 2 bases and J 6 bases; bases outside gene matches: 12. Germline CDR1 SGHAT, CDR2 FQNNGV.

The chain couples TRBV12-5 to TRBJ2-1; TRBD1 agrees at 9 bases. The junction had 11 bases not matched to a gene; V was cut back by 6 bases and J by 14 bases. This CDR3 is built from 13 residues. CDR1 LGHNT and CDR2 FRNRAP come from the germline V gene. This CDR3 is CASGTGGAVWEFF. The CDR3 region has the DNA TGTGCTAGTGGCACAGGGGGCGCGGTTTGGGAGTTCTTC.

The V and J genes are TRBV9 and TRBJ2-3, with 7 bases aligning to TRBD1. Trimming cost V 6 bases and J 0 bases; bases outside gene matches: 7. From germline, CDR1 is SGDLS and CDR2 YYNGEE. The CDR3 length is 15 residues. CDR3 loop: CASTGTAFSTDTQYF. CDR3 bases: TGTGCCAGCACCGGGACAGCATTTAGCACAGATACGCAGTATTTT.

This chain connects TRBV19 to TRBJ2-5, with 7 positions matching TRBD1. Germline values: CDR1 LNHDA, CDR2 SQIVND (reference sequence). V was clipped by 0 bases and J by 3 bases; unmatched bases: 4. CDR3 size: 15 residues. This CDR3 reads CASSIDEDREETQYF. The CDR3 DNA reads TGTGCCAGTAGTATAGACGAAGACAGGGAAGAGACCCAGTACTTC.

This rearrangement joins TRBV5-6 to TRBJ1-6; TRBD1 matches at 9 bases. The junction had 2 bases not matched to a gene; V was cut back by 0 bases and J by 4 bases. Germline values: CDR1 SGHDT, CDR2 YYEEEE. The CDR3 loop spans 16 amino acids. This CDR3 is CASSLAGTGYNSPLHF. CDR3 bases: TGTGCCAGCAGCTTGGCGGGGACAGGGTATAATTCACCCCTCCACTTT.